These 20 T cell receptor beta chains came from one sample sequenced in a study of molecular identifiers for immune sequencing clone quantification. MiXCR, run by TCRdb on the PCR reads, gives a single entry per CDR3 protein. In the table there are 50,000 to 70,000 distinct CDR3 sequences, roughly 20% of which are singletons. The sample was naive CD8+ T cells from blood, with Jurkat cell RNA spiked in. Indicated subset: FACS-sorted CD8+CD4-CCR7+CD45RA+ naive T cells. All receptors come from a human donor in good health. Some libraries in this study had Jurkat cell RNA spiked in.

This clonotype was detected ten times or more. The chain employs TRBV4-2 and TRBJ2-3, with 8 bases aligning to TRBD2. The V segment lost 0 bases and the J segment 2 bases; nucleotides outside the gene matches: 10. Germline V gene lookup returns CDR1 LGHNA and CDR2 YNFKEQ. The length of the CDR3 is 18 residues. CDR3 loop: CASSQDPTSGFYTDTQYF. For the CDR3, the DNA is TGTGCCAGCAGCCAAGATCCAACTAGCGGCTTTTACACAGATACGCAGTATTTT.

This clonotype came up a few times. V gene TRBV12-3 or TRBV12-4 combines with J gene TRBJ2-5; D not certain. This CDR3 has 14 amino acids. Deletions cut 5 bases from V and 4 bases from J, with 14 bases between. CDR3 in amino acids: CASSLRPVAETQYF. In DNA form, the CDR3 reads TGTGCCAGCAGTCTCAGACCCGTGGCAGAGACCCAGTACTTC.

The V and J genes are TRBV27 and TRBJ2-7; D is unclear. Per germline, CDR1 MNHEY and CDR2 SMNVEV (reference sequence). The CDR3 contains 12 residues. The V end was cut by 4 bases, the J end by 7 bases, with 11 bases between. The CDR3 DNA is TGTGCCAGCAGTTCGCCCCCCTTGGAGCAGTACTTC. It specifies CASSSPPLEQYF.

This clonotype has ten or more counts. This CDR3 reads CSAVAGTSVQRGQYF. The CDR3 DNA reads as TGCAGTGCCGTTGCCGGGACTAGCGTCCAACGTGGGCAGTACTTC. This chain joins TRBV20-1 and TRBJ2-7; 10 bases are a match to TRBD2. The germline V gene has CDR1 DFQATT and CDR2 SNEGSKA (reference sequence). The CDR3 is made up of 15 amino acids. The V gene end was trimmed by 6 bases and the J gene end by 9 bases; junction bases not matched to a gene: 17.

About this clonotype: This may come from a read error, since a much larger clone is one base off. The chain has TRBV27 and TRBJ2-7; 7 nucleotides agree with TRBD1. Germline-derived CDR1 and CDR2 are MNHEY and SMNVEV (reference sequence). The CDR3 extends over 12 amino acids. Here the CDR3 DNA reads TGTGCCAGCAGGACAGGGTCCTACAAGCAGTACTTC. Residues: CASRTGSYKQYF.

This clonotype has only a few counts. This sequence joins TRBV7-6 and TRBJ2-7, with D maybe TRBD1 (5 bases). This CDR3 has 15 residues. V lost 1 base and J lost 2, with 12 bases in between. CDR1 SGHVS and CDR2 FNYEAQ come from the germline V gene. CDR3 bases: TGTGCCAGCAGCTTAGAGTTCGCAGGGCCCTACGAGCAGTACTTC. Amino acids: CASSLEFAGPYEQYF.

The chain links TRBV4-2 to TRBJ2-6; D is perhaps TRBD1 (5 bases). Trimming shortened V by 1 base and J by 0 bases, and 7 bases separated the two germline ends. From germline, CDR1 is LGHNA and CDR2 YNFKEQ. The CDR3 consists of 16 residues. For the CDR3, the DNA is TGTGCCAGCAGCCAAGGGGGCCACTCTGGGGCCAACGTCCTGACTTTC. Its protein product is CASSQGGHSGANVLTF.

This clonotype has a count of ten or more. This rearrangement joins TRBV7-9 to TRBJ2-1; TRBD2 matches at 11 bases. Germline V gene data show CDR1 as SEHNR and CDR2 as FQNEAQ (reference sequence). The CDR3 is 13 residues long. V shed 11 bases and J 8 bases; nucleotides not matched to a gene: 8. The CDR3 DNA follows: TGTGCCGGGGCTAGCGGGAGGACCTATGAGCAGTTCTTC. Translating gives CAGASGRTYEQFF.

Comments on this clonotype: This may be a read error, as it is one base from a much larger clone. The chain recombines TRBV12-3 or TRBV12-4 with TRBJ2-7; D is uncertain. The CDR3 contains 12 residues. The CDR3 sequence is CAGSLGNYEQYF. CDR3 DNA: TGTGCCGGCAGTTTGGGTAATTACGAGCAGTACTTC.

Details on this clonotype: Its ends do not fully match the called genes, so a read error is possible. V gene TRBV10-2 combines with J gene TRBJ1-6; unclear D gene. The length of the CDR3 is 18 residues. Germline CDR1 reads WSHSY; CDR2 reads SAAADI. CDR3 residues: CVSSEWATATGVRSPLHF. The CDR3 bases are TGCGTCAGCAGTGAGTGGGCCACGGCGACGGGAGTCCGGTCACCCCTCCACTTT.

This clonotype showed up many times. The genes are TRBV10-3 and TRBJ2-5, with 14 bases matching TRBD2. The CDR3 spans 17 residues. V gave up 2 bases and J gave up 3 bases; unmatched junction bases: 5. Germline V gene lookup returns CDR1 ENHRY and CDR2 SYGVKD. The chain's CDR3 is CAISELPGLAGEETQYF. Written as DNA, the CDR3 is TGTGCCATCAGTGAGCTTCCGGGACTAGCGGGAGAAGAGACCCAGTACTTC.

This clonotype has a count of ten or more. The chain has TRBV6-2 or TRBV6-3 and TRBJ2-1, with D tentatively TRBD2 (6 bases). V was clipped by 2 bases and J by 2 bases, with 10 bases between them. In germline, CDR1 is MNHEY, CDR2 SVGEGT. The CDR3 spans 15 residues. CDR3 bases: TGTGCCAGCAGTTACGGTGGCGGGGCCTACAATGAGCAGTTCTTC. Protein sequence: CASSYGGGAYNEQFF.

This clonotype was seen at least ten times. The gene calls are TRBV20-1 and TRBJ2-5, with 8 bases matching TRBD2. V was pared by 0 bases and J by 1 base, with 7 bases of the junction left unmatched. Germline CDR1 DFQATT, CDR2 SNEGSKA (reference sequence). CDR3 size: 16 residues. CDR3 in amino acids: CSARDLSGTIQETQYF. In nucleotides, the CDR3 is TGCAGTGCTAGAGACCTTAGCGGGACTATCCAAGAGACCCAGTACTTC.

The V and J genes are TRBV9 and TRBJ2-1; either TRBD1 or TRBD2 may supply D (5 bases each). CDR1 is SGDLS, CDR2 YYNGEE, per germline. Trimming took off 7 bases at V and 4 bases at J, with 18 bases between the two ends. The CDR3 runs 15 residues. The CDR3 DNA sequence: TGTGCCAGCTCCACCACCGGGACGGTATACAATGAGCAGTTCTTC. As protein: CASSTTGTVYNEQFF.

This clonotype was counted at least ten times. CDR3 amino acids: CASSEPQGVQPQHF. The CDR3 coding sequence is TGTGCCAGCAGTGAACCGCAGGGAGTTCAGCCCCAGCATTTT. J is TRBJ1-5 and V is TRBV25-1; perhaps TRBD1 as D (5 bases). Trimming shortened V by 2 bases and J by 6 bases, and 11 bases separated the two germline ends. The germline V gene encodes CDR1 MGHDK and CDR2 SYGVNS. The CDR3 is 14 amino acids.

This clonotype turned up a few times. This rearrangement joins TRBV11-2 to TRBJ1-2, with TRBD1 matching 9 bases. V gave up 1 base and J gave up 4 bases; unmatched junction bases: 4. CDR3 length equals 15 residues. Germline V gene data show CDR1 as SGHAT and CDR2 as FQNNGV. CDR3 sequence reads: CASSLVDRGGYGYTF. The CDR3 coding sequence is TGTGCCAGCAGCTTAGTGGACAGGGGTGGCTATGGCTACACCTTC.

This clonotype was counted many times. The gene calls are TRBV28 and TRBJ2-3; no definite D call. Germline V CDR1 and CDR2: MDHEN, SYDVKM. The CDR3 loop spans 17 amino acids. V shed 5 bases and J shed 0 bases, with 18 bases lying between them. The CDR3 here is CASSVARTPYSTDTQYF. As DNA, the CDR3 is TGTGCCAGCAGTGTGGCTAGAACACCGTATAGCACAGATACGCAGTATTTT.

This clonotype was recorded at least ten times. This chain links TRBV5-1 with TRBJ2-1; D remains unclear. There are 13 residues in the CDR3. Trimming removed 5 bases at V and 2 bases at J, with 8 bases between. Germline CDR1 is SGHRS and CDR2 is YFSETQ. The CDR3 nucleotides read TGCGCCAGCAGGGAGCCCACCTACAATGAGCAGTTCTTC. Translating it yields CASREPTYNEQFF.

This clonotype was counted a few times. The J gene is TRBJ2-1, the V gene TRBV24-1; 11 bases line up with TRBD2. Germline-derived CDR1 and CDR2 are KGHDR and SFDVKD. The CDR3 is made up of 15 amino acids. J gave up 9 bases and V 0 bases, and 3 bases lay outside the gene matches. This CDR3 is CATSDLTLAGGEQFF. CDR3 coding DNA: TGTGCCACCAGTGATTTGACCCTAGCGGGAGGTGAGCAGTTCTTC.

This clonotype was recorded many times. V usage is TRBV7-6 and J usage is TRBJ2-7; no firm D call. Germline V gives CDR1 SGHVS, CDR2 FNYEAQ. The V end lost 6 bases, the J end lost 4 bases, and 10 bases lay between the germline ends. CDR3 size: 12 residues. In nucleotides, the CDR3 is TGTGCCAGCAGGGATCAAGGGTACGAGCAGTACTTC. It translates to CASRDQGYEQYF.